The 15 T cell receptor beta chains presented below share a single source sample, sequenced in a study of monozygotic twins with inflammatory bowel disease. TCRdb re-analyzed the 5' RACE reads; it lists each CDR3 protein once, without DNA. The specimen's table records 400,000 to 500,000 distinct CDR3 sequences. The sample was blood. Receptors originate from a human donor with ulcerative colitis or Crohn's disease, or a healthy co-twin of an affected twin (not recorded which).

V is TRBV7-2 and J is TRBJ2-2; absent DNA, TCRdb's TRBD2 call cannot be checked. The CDR3 extends over 14 amino acids. Per the germline V gene, CDR1 is SGHTA and CDR2 is FQGNSA. Here the CDR3 reads CASSLGRATGELFF.

The chain combines TRBV5-5 with TRBJ2-5; the D gene TCRdb calls, TRBD1, cannot be checked with no DNA. The CDR3 contains 15 residues. CDR1 and CDR2 from the germline V gene are SGHKS and YYEKEE (reference sequence). Here the CDR3 reads CASSLTGTGAETQYF.

This chain links TRBV4-2 with TRBJ2-5. This CDR3 is built from 16 residues. Looked up from germline, CDR1 is LGHNA and CDR2 is YNFKEQ. This CDR3 is CASSQEGIATGETQYF.

The rearrangement links TRBV10-1 to TRBJ2-3; TCRdb outputs TRBD2, but without DNA this stays unchecked. Germline V gene data show CDR1 as WNHNN and CDR2 as SYGVQD (reference sequence). CDR3 length equals 16 residues. The CDR3 loop reads CASSESKAGQRDTQYF.

The genes are TRBV3-1 and TRBJ2-3; TCRdb gives TRBD2 as the D gene, but with no DNA this cannot be confirmed. The CDR3 is made up of 18 amino acids. CDR1 is LGHDT and CDR2 is YNNKEL in the germline V gene (reference sequence). CDR3 protein: CASSLGLAGSHHTDTQYF.

This sequence joins TRBV20-1 and TRBJ1-2; TCRdb's D call, TRBD1, is unchecked because there is no DNA. The CDR3 spans 11 residues. Germline V lookup: CDR1 DFQATT, CDR2 SNEGSKA (reference sequence). CDR3 sequence: CSAVGMGARTF.

This sequence joins TRBV7-2 and TRBJ2-1; the D gene TCRdb calls, TRBD2, cannot be checked with no DNA. The CDR3 length is 15 residues. Germline CDR1 and CDR2: SGHTA and FQGNSA. The CDR3 loop is CASSASSGGVNEQFF.

This chain uses TRBV5-1 with TRBJ1-1; without DNA, the TCRdb call of TRBD1 cannot be checked. Germline lookup yields CDR1 SGHRS and CDR2 YFSETQ. The CDR3 is 15 residues long. The CDR3 sequence is CASSSLSTGNTEAFF.

The CDR3 sequence: CSVGTGPGNTEAFF. This chain uses TRBV29-1 with TRBJ1-1; the D gene TCRdb calls, TRBD1, cannot be checked with no DNA. From germline, CDR1 is SQVTM and CDR2 ANQGSEA. This CDR3 region has 14 residues.

V usage is TRBV4-1 and J usage is TRBJ2-7; the D call of TRBD2 rests on TCRdb alone, since no DNA is present to check it. The CDR3 spans 19 residues. Germline assignment: CDR1 MGHRA and CDR2 YSYEKL. The CDR3 sequence: CASSQTPSGGPKLTYEQYF.

The V gene is TRBV11-2, the J gene TRBJ1-1; as DNA is missing, the TRBD1 call by TCRdb cannot be tested. The germline V gene encodes CDR1 SGHAT and CDR2 FQNNGV. This CDR3 contains 16 residues. The CDR3 spells CASSLEGQGRGTEAFF.

The chain couples TRBV15 to TRBJ1-1. The length of the CDR3 is 14 residues. CDR1 and CDR2 from the germline V gene are LNHNV and YYDKDF (reference sequence). CDR3 region: CATSRDLELVEAFF.

This rearrangement joins TRBV12-3 or TRBV12-4 to TRBJ2-7; TCRdb indicates TRBD2, and absent DNA this call remains unverified. The CDR3 runs to 14 residues. The CDR3 reads CASSSGGDAYEQYF.

This rearrangement joins TRBV5-1 to TRBJ1-4. CDR1 and CDR2 (germline): SGHRS, YFSETQ. This CDR3 is built from 13 residues. The CDR3 sequence: CASSSPGLEKLFF.

The V and J genes are TRBV13 and TRBJ2-1; TCRdb's D call of TRBD2 is untestable without DNA. The CDR3 runs 17 residues. CDR1 and CDR2 (germline): PRHDT, FYEKMQ (reference sequence). CDR3 residues: CASSLLTTSGSHNEQFF.